One sample yielded the 24 T cell receptor beta chains listed below, sequenced in a study of cytomegalovirus exposure and HLA in healthy donors. Assay used: immunoSEQ multiplex PCR; TCRdb lists only in-frame clones, some missing. The data show some 140,000 clones, just over 85% seen once. The sequencing sample was made of PBMCs. The source of these receptors is a human donor in good health.

This chain links TRBV28 with TRBJ2-7, with 7 bases fitting TRBD1. With 5 bases clipped from V and 0 bases from J, the junction kept 7 bases outside the gene matches. CDR3 length: 15 amino acids. CDR1 and CDR2 (germline): MDHEN, SYDVKM. DNA for the CDR3: TGTGCCAGCAGTGGGACAGTTTCGGGCTCCTACGAGCAGTACTTC. It encodes CASSGTVSGSYEQYF.

This chain connects TRBV9 to TRBJ2-3; 8 bases map to TRBD2. V was clipped by 4 bases and J by 2 bases; unmatched bases: 12. There are 17 residues in the CDR3. The germline gives CDR1 SGDLS, CDR2 YYNGEE. The CDR3 here is CASSPRRTRGDTDTQYF. CDR3 in DNA: TGTGCCAGCAGCCCCCGGCGTACGCGGGGGGACACAGATACGCAGTATTTT.

This CDR3 reads CASSFSQRTGELFF. In DNA form, the CDR3 reads TGTGCCAGCTCTTTTTCACAGCGGACCGGGGAGCTGTTTTTT. The V call is TRBV18, the J call TRBJ2-2; possible D gene TRBD2, 5 bases. Trimming took off 6 bases at V and 5 bases at J, with 13 bases between the two ends. This CDR3 is 14 amino acids long. CDR1 is KGHSH and CDR2 is LQKENI in the germline V gene.

This chain uses TRBV6-5 with TRBJ1-5; D remains unclear. Trimming cost V 6 bases and J 7 bases, with 16 bases left between them. The CDR3 is 14 residues long. Per the germline V gene, CDR1 is MNHEY and CDR2 is SVGAGI. Written as DNA, the CDR3 is TGTGCCAGCAGATCGATGCGGGGAAACCAGCCCCAGCATTTT. Encoded protein: CASRSMRGNQPQHF.

The chain is built from TRBV6-1 and TRBJ1-5, with unresolved D. CDR1 and CDR2 (germline): MNHNS, SASEGT. Trimming removed 4 bases from V and 0 bases from J, with 4 bases in between. The CDR3 sequence is 13 residues long. CDR3 nucleotides: TGTGCCAGCAGTGTCCGTAGCAATCAGCCCCAGCATTTT. It is translated as CASSVRSNQPQHF.

The V call is TRBV5-6, the J call TRBJ2-7, with 7 bases aligning to TRBD1. J was trimmed by 2 bases and V by 4 bases; bases with no gene match: 3. CDR1 and CDR2 (germline): SGHDT, YYEEEE. The CDR3 loop spans 13 amino acids. The CDR3 is CASSRDSPYEQYF. The CDR3 DNA follows: TGTGCCAGCAGCCGGGACAGCCCCTACGAGCAGTACTTC. The full variable domain, completed using reference TRBV5-6 and TRBJ2-7, is DAGVTQSPTHLIKTRGQQVTLRCSPKSGHDTVSWYQQALGQGPQFIFQYYEEEERQRGNFPDRFSGHQFPNYSSELNVNALLLGDSALYLCASSRDSPYEQYFGPGTRLTVT.

V gene TRBV27 combines with J gene TRBJ1-3; D is unclear. The CDR3 is made up of 19 amino acids. V was trimmed by 6 bases and J by 3 bases, leaving 27 bases between them. Germline CDR1 is MNHEY and CDR2 is SMNVEV (reference sequence). CDR3 bases: TGTGCCAGCAGCCGGAAACAGCCAAGACCCTGGGAGGGTGGAAACACCATATATTTT. It yields the protein CASSRKQPRPWEGGNTIYF.

The V gene is TRBV30, the J gene TRBJ2-7; D gene unclear. The CDR3 is 13 amino acids. Germline V lookup: CDR1 GTSNPN, CDR2 SVGIG (reference sequence). Trimming took off 0 bases at V and 6 bases at J, with 12 bases between the two ends. The CDR3 sequence is CAWSVHTTGEQYF. CDR3 sequence (DNA): TGTGCCTGGAGTGTACACACGACGGGCGAGCAGTACTTC. Variable domain in full (rest from reference TRBV30 and TRBJ2-7): SQTIHQWPATLVQPVGSPLSLECTVEGTSNPNLYWYRQAAGRGLQLLFYSVGIGQISSEVPQNLSASRPQDRQFILSSKKLLLSDSGFYLCAWSVHTTGEQYFGPGTRLTVT.

This sequence joins TRBV9 and TRBJ2-3; 7 nucleotides align to TRBD2. The V gene's germline CDR1 is SGDLS and CDR2 YYNGEE. V shed 2 bases, J shed 3 bases, and the junction held 9 bases outside the gene matches. The CDR3 runs to 16 residues. Here the CDR3 reads CASSVTWGGGTDTQYF. The CDR3, as DNA: TGTGCCAGCAGCGTTACCTGGGGGGGAGGGACAGATACGCAGTATTTT.

This clone was recorded only once. V gene TRBV5-4 combines with J gene TRBJ1-4, with 7 bases that match TRBD1. This CDR3 region has 16 residues. The germline V gene encodes CDR1 SGHNT and CDR2 YYREEE (reference sequence). V lost 4 bases to trimming and J lost 3 bases; unmatched junction nucleotides: 9. CDR3: CASSPSPGQSNEKLFF. DNA of the CDR3: TGTGCCAGCAGCCCAAGCCCGGGACAGTCTAATGAAAAACTGTTTTTT.

The chain is built from TRBV19 and TRBJ1-2; 7 positions agree with TRBD1. The germline gives CDR1 LNHDA, CDR2 SQIVND (reference sequence). J lost 4 bases, V lost 5 bases, and 10 bases had no gene match. CDR3 length equals 15 residues. CDR3 nucleotide sequence: TGTGCCAGTAGTCGGGAGGGGACAGTTAGCTATGGCTACACCTTC. The encoded protein is CASSREGTVSYGYTF. Together with reference TRBV19 and TRBJ1-2, the CDR3 gives the full variable domain: DGGITQSPKYLFRKEGQNVTLSCEQNLNHDAMYWYRQDPGQGLRLIYYSQIVNDFQKGDIAEGYSVSREKKESFPLTVTSAQKNPTAFYLCASSREGTVSYGYTFGSGTRLTVV.

This rearrangement joins TRBV6-4 to TRBJ2-3; 8 positions agree with TRBD2. The CDR3 sequence is 15 residues long. Germline V gives CDR1 MRHNA, CDR2 SNTAGT. The V gene end was trimmed by 2 bases and the J gene end by 2 bases; junction bases not matched to a gene: 3. DNA for the CDR3: TGTGCCAGCAGTGACGGTAGCGGGGCCACAGATACGCAGTATTTT. Protein product: CASSDGSGATDTQYF.

This chain joins TRBV25-1 and TRBJ1-1; D is possibly TRBD1 (6 bases). Trimming pared 2 bases from V and 10 bases from J, leaving 14 bases between. Germline CDR1 and CDR2: MGHDK and SYGVNS. This CDR3 region has 13 residues. The CDR3 reads CASSEITGPGAFF. The DNA for the CDR3 is TGTGCCAGCAGTGAAATAACAGGGCCAGGAGCTTTCTTT.

This clone was picked up one time. The chain carries TRBV2 and TRBJ1-1; 7 bases are shared with TRBD1. The V gene end was trimmed by 4 bases and the J gene end by 5 bases; junction bases not matched to a gene: 13. CDR1 and CDR2 (germline): SNHLY, FYNNEI. The CDR3 spans 16 residues. Written as DNA, the CDR3 is TGTGCCAGCAGTGTATTGCTAGGGGGCGTTATGACTGAAGCTTTCTTT. Translation: CASSVLLGGVMTEAFF.

This clone has a single count. V is TRBV27 and J is TRBJ2-4, with TRBD2 matching 8 bases. Trimming removed 2 bases from V and 6 bases from J; junction bases left unmatched: 3. The CDR3 covers 14 residues. Germline loops: CDR1 MNHEY, CDR2 SMNVEV (reference sequence). The CDR3 is CASSLAGGGNIQYF. Written as DNA, the CDR3 is TGTGCCAGCAGTTTAGCGGGAGGAGGAAACATTCAGTACTTC.

V and J are TRBV7-2 and TRBJ1-5, with D maybe TRBD1 (5 bases). The germline V gene has CDR1 SGHTA and CDR2 FQGNSA. CDR3 length: 14 amino acids. The V gene lost 3 bases and the J gene lost 7 bases, with 13 bases spanning the gap. Here the CDR3 reads CASSFQGSYQPQHF. CDR3 sequence (DNA): TGTGCCAGCAGCTTCCAGGGATCTTACCAGCCCCAGCATTTT.

This clone has just a few counts. V and J are TRBV28 and TRBJ1-5; no clear D. The V and J ends lost 5 bases and 7 bases respectively, with 6 bases between them. Germline V gene data show CDR1 as MDHEN and CDR2 as SYDVKM. This CDR3 has 11 amino acids. The CDR3 sequence is CASSHQQPQHF. For the CDR3, the DNA is TGTGCCAGCAGTCATCAACAGCCCCAGCATTTT.

The rearrangement links TRBV5-1 to TRBJ2-5, with TRBD2 identical over 8 bases. With the DNA end fitting TRBJ2-7 better, the J assignment may be wrong. CDR1 SGHRS and CDR2 YFSETQ come from the germline V gene. There are 14 residues in the CDR3. The CDR3 loop is CASSFTAGAYEQYF. CDR3 nucleotides: TGCGCCAGCAGCTTCACAGCGGGAGCCTACGAGCAGTACTTC.

The chain carries TRBV15 and TRBJ1-5; the D gene is possibly TRBD1 (5 bases). CDR1 is LNHNV, CDR2 YYDKDF, per germline (reference sequence). The CDR3 consists of 15 residues. V lost 3 bases and J lost 0, with 9 bases in between. The CDR3 region is CATSRSTASNQPQHF. The CDR3 nucleotides are TGTGCCACCAGCAGGTCGACAGCTAGCAATCAGCCCCAGCATTTT.

The sample holds one count of this clone. This sequence joins TRBV7-2 and TRBJ1-2, with 8 positions matching TRBD1. Unmatched junction bases numbered 6, after V lost 3 bases and J lost 3 bases. Germline V gene lookup returns CDR1 SGHTA and CDR2 FQGNSA. The CDR3 loop spans 15 amino acids. CDR3 in DNA: TGTGCCAGCAGCTTTTTGGACAGGGTAGACTATGGCTACACCTTC. This gives the protein CASSFLDRVDYGYTF. Together with reference TRBV7-2 and TRBJ1-2, the CDR3 gives the full variable domain: GAGVSQSPSNKVTEKGKDVELRCDPISGHTALYWYRQSLGQGLEFLIYFQGNSAPDKSGLPSDRFSAERTGGSVSTLTIQRTQQEDSAVYLCASSFLDRVDYGYTFGSGTRLTVV.

This clone was detected a few times. The V call is TRBV7-3, the J call TRBJ1-2; D unresolved. CDR3 length: 14 residues. V dropped 5 bases and J dropped 0 bases, with 10 bases sitting between them. Germline lookup yields CDR1 SGHTA and CDR2 FQGTGA. The chain's CDR3 is CASSPQTANYGYTF. CDR3 nucleotide sequence: TGTGCCAGCAGCCCGCAAACAGCTAACTATGGCTACACCTTC.

This clone showed up just once. This chain joins TRBV28 and TRBJ1-3; 8 positions match TRBD1. Germline lookup yields CDR1 MDHEN and CDR2 SYDVKM. V lost 6 bases to trimming and J lost 4 bases; unmatched junction nucleotides: 8. This CDR3 has 15 amino acids. CDR3 protein: CASSPPGGLGNTIYF. The CDR3 nucleotides read TGTGCCAGCAGCCCTCCAGGGGGCCTGGGAAACACCATATATTTT.

The rearrangement joins TRBV6-5 to TRBJ2-7; 7 nucleotides agree with TRBD1. This CDR3 has 15 amino acids. Germline V gives CDR1 MNHEY, CDR2 SVGAGI. The trim removed 5 bases at V and 0 bases at J, leaving 7 bases unmatched. The CDR3 loop is CASSLGQLSSYEQYF. The CDR3 region has the DNA TGTGCCAGCAGTCTGGGACAGTTAAGCTCCTACGAGCAGTACTTC.

This clone was seen once. The V call is TRBV4-1, the J call TRBJ1-1, with TRBD1 as a possible D gene (6 bases). Germline loops: CDR1 MGHRA, CDR2 YSYEKL. The length of the CDR3 is 14 residues. Trimming took off 4 bases at V and 3 bases at J, with 12 bases between the two ends. CDR3 sequence reads: CASSPFRGYTEAFF. CDR3 bases: TGCGCCAGCAGCCCTTTCAGGGGTTACACTGAAGCTTTCTTT.